A selection of T cell receptor beta chains follows, all from one sample in a study of beta chain features in type 1 diabetes. Generated by immunoSEQ multiplex PCR, the TCRdb table keeps only in-frame clones and is missing some. The sample has 250,000 to 300,000 clones, approximately 8% seen once; the top ten hold approximately 0.93%. The sample was central memory CD4+ T cells from blood. These receptors were obtained from a woman younger than 30 in good health. Each CDR3 is given with its conserved first and last residue. A D gene is named only where the DNA matches it firmly. Not every row has a clone size; where given, it reads once, few, many or a size class.

clone size: -; J gene: TRBJ1-3; D gene: -; V gene: TRBV7-9; CDR3 DNA: TGTGCCAGCAGCTTAGTGAGGGACACCATATATTTT; CDR3 protein: CASSLVRDTIYF
clone size: few; J gene: TRBJ1-1; D gene: -; V gene: TRBV10-3; CDR3 DNA: TGTGCCATCAGCACGGGGTACACTGAAGCTTTCTTT; CDR3 protein: CAISTGYTEAFF
clone size: few; J gene: TRBJ2-2; D gene: TRBD1; V gene: TRBV5-4; CDR3 DNA: TGTGCCAGCAGCCCGGTTCCGACAGGGGCGACCGGGGAGCTGTTTTTT; CDR3 protein: CASSPVPTGATGELFF
clone size: -; J gene: TRBJ2-7; D gene: TRBD2; V gene: TRBV5-4; CDR3 DNA: TGTGCCAGCAGCTTCCGGAGCGGGAGGGGGTCCTACGAGCAGTACTTC; CDR3 protein: CASSFRSGRGSYEQYF
clone size: -; J gene: TRBJ2-5; D gene: -; V gene: TRBV9; CDR3 DNA: TGTGCCAGCAGCGTAGCGGGGTTGCCATGGGGAGAGACCCAGTACTTC; CDR3 protein: CASSVAGLPWGETQYF
clone size: -; J gene: TRBJ2-7; D gene: -; V gene: TRBV27; CDR3 DNA: TGTGCCAGCAGTTTTCGCCGGGGACAACTGCCCTACGAGCAGTACTTC; CDR3 protein: CASSFRRGQLPYEQYF
clone size: -; J gene: TRBJ2-2; D gene: -; V gene: TRBV7-9; CDR3 DNA: TGTGCCAGCAGCTTGCTGAACACCGGGGAGCTGTTTTTT; CDR3 protein: CASSLLNTGELFF
clone size: few; J gene: TRBJ1-1; D gene: TRBD1; V gene: TRBV14; CDR3 DNA: TGTGCCAGCAGCCGCCTACGGGACAGTGAAGCTTTCTTT; CDR3 protein: CASSRLRDSEAFF
clone size: -; J gene: TRBJ1-1; D gene: TRBD1; V gene: TRBV5-1; CDR3 DNA: TGCGCCAGCAGCTTGGCGGGACAGGGGTATGGAACTGAAGCTTTCTTT; CDR3 protein: CASSLAGQGYGTEAFF
clone size: -; J gene: TRBJ1-5; D gene: -; V gene: TRBV7-2; CDR3 DNA: TGTGCCAGCAGCTTGGGGCGGGGACAGCCCCAGCATTTT; CDR3 protein: CASSLGRGQPQHF
clone size: -; J gene: TRBJ1-4; D gene: -; V gene: TRBV7-7; CDR3 DNA: TGTGCTAGCAGCTTAGGACCAGCAACTAATGAAAAACTGTTTTTT; CDR3 protein: CASSLGPATNEKLFF
clone size: -; J gene: TRBJ2-2; D gene: -; V gene: TRBV7-2; CDR3 DNA: TGTGCCAGCGTGTCGAGGACAGACGGGGAGCTGTTTTTT; CDR3 protein: CASVSRTDGELFF
clone size: -; J gene: TRBJ2-3; D gene: -; V gene: TRBV14; CDR3 DNA: TGTGCCAGCAGCCCCAGTCAGAGGGGAATGGATACGCAGTATTTT; CDR3 protein: CASSPSQRGMDTQYF
clone size: -; J gene: TRBJ2-1; D gene: -; V gene: TRBV19; CDR3 DNA: TGTGCCAGTAGTTGGAGGTCCTCGAGCTCCTACAATGAGCAGTTCTTC; CDR3 protein: CASSWRSSSSYNEQFF
clone size: few; J gene: TRBJ2-5; D gene: -; V gene: TRBV6-1; CDR3 DNA: TGTGCCAGCTACGATACCGGGGGAGTAGAGACCCAGTACTTC; CDR3 protein: CASYDTGGVETQYF
clone size: few; J gene: TRBJ2-3; D gene: TRBD2; V gene: TRBV29-1; CDR3 DNA: TGCAGCGGGACTAGCGGGGGCGCAGATACGCAGTATTTT; CDR3 protein: CSGTSGGADTQYF
clone size: many; J gene: TRBJ2-7; D gene: -; V gene: TRBV7-9; CDR3 DNA: TGTGCCAGCAGCTCGGACAGGGAGGGGCGCTACGAGCAGTACTTC; CDR3 protein: CASSSDREGRYEQYF
clone size: few; J gene: TRBJ1-2; D gene: TRBD1; V gene: TRBV18; CDR3 DNA: TGTGCCAGCTCAAGCGGGACAGCTACCGTAGGGGGCTACACCTTC; CDR3 protein: CASSSGTATVGGYTF
clone size: few; J gene: TRBJ2-3; D gene: -; V gene: TRBV15; CDR3 DNA: TGTGCCACCAGTGTAAATCTATTGGCAGATACGCAGTATTTT; CDR3 protein: CATSVNLLADTQYF
clone size: -; J gene: TRBJ2-1; D gene: -; V gene: TRBV5-6; CDR3 DNA: TGTGCCAGCAGCTTACTATTCTCCTACAATGAGCAGTTCTTC; CDR3 protein: CASSLLFSYNEQFF
clone size: -; J gene: TRBJ1-1; D gene: -; V gene: TRBV27; CDR3 DNA: TGTGCCAGCCGTCGGCCGGAGACCAACACTGAAGCTTTCTTT; CDR3 protein: CASRRPETNTEAFF
clone size: -; J gene: TRBJ1-6; D gene: -; V gene: TRBV2; CDR3 DNA: TGTGCCAGCAGTGGATTGGGGCTCCGACAGGATAATTCACCCCTCCACTTT; CDR3 protein: CASSGLGLRQDNSPLHF
clone size: few; J gene: TRBJ2-1; D gene: TRBD2; V gene: TRBV9; CDR3 DNA: TGTGCCAGCAGCGCAAGTTCCGGGACTACCTACAATGAGCAGTTCTTC; CDR3 protein: CASSASSGTTYNEQFF
clone size: few; J gene: TRBJ2-3; D gene: -; V gene: TRBV9; CDR3 DNA: TGTGCCAGCTCTCAAGATGCAGATACGCAGTATTTT; CDR3 protein: CASSQDADTQYF
clone size: few; J gene: TRBJ1-6; D gene: -; V gene: TRBV18; CDR3 DNA: TGTGCCAGCTCAGGGGGAGGGGTGGATTCACCCCTCCACTTT; CDR3 protein: CASSGGGVDSPLHF
clone size: few; J gene: TRBJ1-2; D gene: -; V gene: TRBV4-3; CDR3 DNA: TGCGCCAGCAGCCGTTCTGGACAGATTTTCTACACCTTC; CDR3 protein: CASSRSGQIFYTF
clone size: -; J gene: TRBJ2-7; D gene: TRBD2; V gene: TRBV4-1; CDR3 DNA: TGCGCCAGCAGTCAAACTAGCGGGACCCACTACGAGCAGTACTTC; CDR3 protein: CASSQTSGTHYEQYF
clone size: -; J gene: TRBJ2-7; D gene: -; V gene: TRBV5-4; CDR3 DNA: TGTGCCAGCAGCTTCGGGGGATTCTCCTACGAGCAGTACTTC; CDR3 protein: CASSFGGFSYEQYF
clone size: -; J gene: TRBJ2-5; D gene: TRBD1; V gene: TRBV29-1; CDR3 DNA: TGCAGCGGTGACAGGGGGGGTGAGACCCAGTACTTC; CDR3 protein: CSGDRGGETQYF
clone size: few; J gene: TRBJ1-1; D gene: -; V gene: TRBV9; CDR3 DNA: TGTGCCAGCGGAACCTCACCTTTTACGGGAAACACTGAAGCTTTCTTT; CDR3 protein: CASGTSPFTGNTEAFF
clone size: -; J gene: TRBJ1-2; D gene: -; V gene: TRBV4-3; CDR3 DNA: TGCGCCAGCAGCCAAGAACAGACAAGGGTCTATGGCTACACCTTC; CDR3 protein: CASSQEQTRVYGYTF
clone size: -; J gene: TRBJ1-1; D gene: TRBD1; V gene: TRBV25-1; CDR3 DNA: TGTGCCAGCAGTGAATCGGGCAGGGGGCGGACTGAAGCTTTCTTT; CDR3 protein: CASSESGRGRTEAFF
clone size: many; J gene: TRBJ2-1; D gene: -; V gene: TRBV7-2; CDR3 DNA: TGTGCCAGCAGCTTAGGGCAGGCGGCCAGCAATGAGCAGTTCTTC; CDR3 protein: CASSLGQAASNEQFF
clone size: few; J gene: TRBJ2-3; D gene: TRBD1; V gene: TRBV2; CDR3 DNA: TGTGCCAGCAGACCCAGGGGGCCCCAAGATACGCAGTATTTT; CDR3 protein: CASRPRGPQDTQYF
clone size: -; J gene: TRBJ1-5; D gene: -; V gene: TRBV11-3; CDR3 DNA: TGTGCCAGCAGCTCTCAGGGGCAGGCTCAGCCCCAGCATTTT; CDR3 protein: CASSSQGQAQPQHF
clone size: few; J gene: TRBJ2-7; D gene: -; V gene: TRBV7-9; CDR3 DNA: TGTGCCAGCAGCTTTAGGGGACTCTACGAGCAGTACTTC; CDR3 protein: CASSFRGLYEQYF
clone size: few; J gene: TRBJ2-1; D gene: TRBD2; V gene: TRBV7-8; CDR3 DNA: TGTGCCAGCAGCTTAGGCATTTTTTTTAGCGGGAGATTAAATGAGCAGTTCTTC; CDR3 protein: CASSLGIFFSGRLNEQFF
clone size: many; J gene: TRBJ1-1; D gene: -; V gene: TRBV13; CDR3 DNA: TGTGCCAGCAGCCTGCTTATTGAAGCTTTCTTT; CDR3 protein: CASSLLIEAFF
clone size: many; J gene: TRBJ1-5; D gene: -; V gene: TRBV7-2; CDR3 DNA: TGTGCCAGCAGCTTACGACAGAACAATCAGCCCCAGCATTTT; CDR3 protein: CASSLRQNNQPQHF
clone size: many; J gene: TRBJ2-5; D gene: -; V gene: TRBV10-3; CDR3 DNA: TGTGCCATCAGTGAGTCCTCGTCCGGGGAGACCCAGTACTTC; CDR3 protein: CAISESSSGETQYF
clone size: few; J gene: TRBJ2-3; D gene: -; V gene: TRBV4-2; CDR3 DNA: TGTGCCAGCAGGCCCGAACCGACAGTAGTTAGCACAGATACGCAGTATTTT; CDR3 protein: CASRPEPTVVSTDTQYF
clone size: -; J gene: TRBJ1-4; D gene: TRBD1; V gene: TRBV5-1; CDR3 DNA: TGCGCCAGCAGCGCCACCGGGACAGCACAGGAAAAACTGTTTTTT; CDR3 protein: CASSATGTAQEKLFF
clone size: -; J gene: TRBJ2-1; D gene: TRBD2; V gene: TRBV9; CDR3 DNA: TGTGCCAGCAGCCCCCGACTAGCGGGGGCCCCCTCCTACAATGAGCAGTTCTTC; CDR3 protein: CASSPRLAGAPSYNEQFF
clone size: -; J gene: TRBJ2-7; D gene: TRBD1; V gene: TRBV7-3; CDR3 DNA: TGTGCCTTCAGGGACAGCCAGGGAGCTGGCGAGCAGTACTTC; CDR3 protein: CAFRDSQGAGEQYF
clone size: -; J gene: TRBJ1-1; D gene: -; V gene: TRBV20-1; CDR3 DNA: TGCAGTGCTGATATGAACACTGAAGCTTTCTTT; CDR3 protein: CSADMNTEAFF
clone size: few; J gene: TRBJ2-7; D gene: -; V gene: TRBV7-8; CDR3 DNA: TGTGCCAGCAGCTTAGCCGTCGGGTCGGGGGACGAGCAGTACTTC; CDR3 protein: CASSLAVGSGDEQYF
clone size: -; J gene: TRBJ2-1; D gene: TRBD1; V gene: TRBV6-1; CDR3 DNA: TGTGCCAGCAGTCTACAGGGGGCCCATGAGCAGTTCTTC; CDR3 protein: CASSLQGAHEQFF
clone size: few; J gene: TRBJ1-4; D gene: -; V gene: TRBV2; CDR3 DNA: TGTGCCAGCAGTGGGGGCATATCGGGGGAAAAACTGTTTTTT; CDR3 protein: CASSGGISGEKLFF
clone size: few; J gene: TRBJ2-7; D gene: -; V gene: TRBV27; CDR3 DNA: TGTGCCAGCAGACTCAGACATGAAACCTACGAGCAGTACTTC; CDR3 protein: CASRLRHETYEQYF
clone size: -; J gene: TRBJ2-1; D gene: TRBD1; V gene: TRBV25-1; CDR3 DNA: TGTGCCAGCAGTGACCCTCGACAGGGCCAGTACAATGAGCAGTTCTTC; CDR3 protein: CASSDPRQGQYNEQFF
clone size: many; J gene: TRBJ2-1; D gene: -; V gene: TRBV4-3; CDR3 DNA: TGCGCCAGCAGCCGGCGGGTTAATGATGAGCAGTTCTTC; CDR3 protein: CASSRRVNDEQFF
clone size: many; J gene: TRBJ1-1; D gene: -; V gene: TRBV18; CDR3 DNA: TGTGCCAGCTCACAAGGAGGGGCCACTGAAGCTTTCTTT; CDR3 protein: CASSQGGATEAFF
clone size: -; J gene: TRBJ2-3; D gene: -; V gene: TRBV30; CDR3 DNA: TGTGCCTGGAGTGCCTCAGATACGCAGTATTTT; CDR3 protein: CAWSASDTQYF
clone size: few; J gene: TRBJ1-6; D gene: -; V gene: TRBV28; CDR3 DNA: TGTGCCAGCAGTTTTGTTAGCCTTTCCAATTCACCCCTCCACTTT; CDR3 protein: CASSFVSLSNSPLHF
clone size: -; J gene: TRBJ1-4; D gene: -; V gene: TRBV2; CDR3 DNA: TGTGCCAGCAGTGTTGAAGGGGTGGGGGAAAAACTGTTTTTT; CDR3 protein: CASSVEGVGEKLFF